This T cell receptor beta chain is drawn from a study of blood T cell repertoires in COVID-19. The wider study: The samples span acute and convalescent COVID-19 from the United States, Italy and Spain.

In terms of age and location, participants ranged from roughly 18 to 90 years and lived in about 25 US areas. Before being deemed recovered, Cohort 3 donors had two negative PCRs, clearance, or symptom resolution. Per the original data handling: Scientists estimated how many nucleated cells there were by amplifying reference gene primers. Sequencing was performed with immunoSEQ multiplex PCR; in TCRdb, only in-frame clones are kept and a portion is missing. The V and J calls and the clone size are those of that table, but D and trimming were determined from the DNA. The table lists some 420,000 clones, 75% to 90% of them singletons, with about 1.1% in the top ten. This TCR was sampled from a man aged 25-45 years who had recovered from COVID-19. Sequences were obtained from PBMCs or T cells enriched from blood (not recorded which).

CDR3 residues: CASSPWASGIYNEQFF. CDR3 DNA: TGCGCCAGCAGCCCTTGGGCGAGCGGGATATACAATGAGCAGTTCTTC. J is TRBJ2-1 and V is TRBV4-1; 7 positions agree with TRBD2. Trimming at V came to 4 bases and at J to 4 bases, leaving 10 bases not matched to a gene. This CDR3 has 16 amino acids. In germline, CDR1 is MGHRA, CDR2 YSYEKL.